This TCR beta chain appears in the sequencing data of a study of T cell repertoires in cytomegalovirus infection (dated by TCRdb to the late 2010s). For context, the study as a whole: The HLA type of each donor mattered for the analysis, because public TCR beta signatures pointed to carriage of CMV infection along with the matching HLA type.

Broad study findings and their caveats: In both this cohort and an independent cohort of under 450 donors, the cumulative frequency of public TCR beta family members distinguished carriers of CMV infection plus the relevant HLA type. The ex vivo response was dominated by HLA-C-restricted CMV-specific TCR beta clonotypes, which also provided the single most frequent clonotype in two of eight donors.

This clonotype showed up just a few times. Its antigen has not been determined. It has no much larger one-base neighbor in the sample; base qualities were not kept. The sample was run on an Illumina HiSeq 1500. The public reads were run again by TCRdb, first through fastp at Q25 and then through MiXCR, and only productive beta chains were kept. Every entry covers one CDR3 protein and lists the most common genes and DNA from its rows. For this sample the table gives more than 500,000 distinct CDR3 sequences, of which 16% were detected only once. The top ten clonotypes cover 20% to 30% of the sample. CDR1 and CDR2 are read off the germline V gene as SGDLS and YYNGEE. The junction shows trimming of 3 bases on V and 7 bases on J, and the gene matches do not reach 15 bases of it. CDR3 length: 18 amino acids, cysteine to phenylalanine. Just the 54-base CDR3 DNA is kept, in frame starting at base 1.

Source material: CD8+ T cells from PBMCs. The TCR originated in a human donor in good health (CMV status not recorded). Some clones in this sample may be carry-over from other donors' samples. This chain is built from TRBV9 and TRBJ2-1; 11 bases in between match TRBD2. CDR3 sequence: CASSADVTSGGPENEQFF. At the DNA level, the sequence is TGTGCCAGCAGCGCCGACGTCACTAGCGGGGGCCCGGAAAATGAGCAGTTCTTC. The CDR3 plus the reference TRBV9 and TRBJ2-1 genes for the other parts give the full variable domain: DSGVTQTPKHLITATGQRVTLRCSPRSGDLSVYWYQQSLDQGLQFLIQYYNGEERAKGNILERFSAQQFPDLHSELNLSSLELGDSALYFCASSADVTSGGPENEQFFGPGTRLTVL.